Listed below are T cell receptor beta chains from one sample, sequenced in a study of blood T cell repertoires in COVID-19. The table came from immunoSEQ multiplex PCR; TCRdb's copy has only in-frame clones and leaves some out. The sample carries 85,000 to 130,000 clones, just under 85% recorded once. Sequencing input: peripheral blood. The receptors were gathered from a woman older than 75 with active or convalescent COVID-19. CDR3s include the opening cysteine and the closing phenylalanine or tryptophan. Each record gives: V gene, J gene, clone size, D gene, CDR3 protein, CDR3 DNA. D genes are given only for firm matches. A clone size is listed for some rows: how often the clone was seen (once, few, many), or a class if it is expanded.

V: TRBV7-9; J: TRBJ2-7; size: .; D: .; CDR3: CASSIQGRLVEQYF; DNA: TGTGCCAGCAGCATTCAGGGTCGTCTCGTCGAGCAGTACTTC
V: TRBV30; J: TRBJ1-2; size: .; D: .; CDR3: CAWSHGVEGYTF; DNA: TGTGCCTGGAGTCACGGGGTTGAGGGCTACACCTTC
V: TRBV7-8; J: TRBJ1-1; size: .; D: .; CDR3: CASSLVRWGGNTEAFF; DNA: TGTGCCAGCAGCTTAGTACGGTGGGGGGGCAACACTGAAGCTTTCTTT
V: TRBV28; J: TRBJ1-6; size: once; D: .; CDR3: CASSLMDLTPLHF; DNA: TGTGCCAGCAGTTTAATGGACTTGACACCCCTCCACTTT
V: TRBV29-1; J: TRBJ1-2; size: .; D: .; CDR3: CSVVMDTSLGGYTF; DNA: TGCAGCGTTGTAATGGACACTAGCTTGGGTGGCTACACCTTC
V: TRBV18; J: TRBJ1-2; size: .; D: TRBD1; CDR3: CASSPPFISLLPGQGNYGYTF; DNA: TGTGCCAGCTCACCACCTTTCATTTCATTACTTCCGGGACAGGGGAACTATGGCTACACCTTC
V: TRBV18; J: TRBJ2-5; size: .; D: .; CDR3: CASSPGDPRGTQYF; DNA: TGTGCCAGCTCACCTGGCGATCCGCGGGGGACCCAGTACTTC
V: TRBV28; J: TRBJ1-2; size: .; D: .; CDR3: CASRGRAGSNYTF; DNA: TGTGCCAGCAGGGGCAGAGCGGGGAGTAACTACACCTTC
V: TRBV7-2; J: TRBJ1-1; size: .; D: TRBD1; CDR3: CASSSVTGGSTEAFF; DNA: TGTGCCAGCAGCTCTGTAACAGGGGGCTCTACTGAAGCTTTCTTT
V: TRBV11-1; J: TRBJ2-5; size: .; D: .; CDR3: CASSRDNQETQYF; DNA: TGTGCCAGCAGTCGGGACAACCAAGAGACCCAGTACTTC
V: TRBV7-2; J: TRBJ1-1; size: .; D: .; CDR3: CASSSPNRAAAFF; DNA: TGTGCCAGCAGCTCACCTAACAGGGCCGCGGCTTTCTTT
V: TRBV24-1; J: TRBJ2-5; size: few; D: .; CDR3: CATSDTLAGETQYF; DNA: TGTGCCACCAGTGACACACTAGCCGGAGAGACCCAGTACTTC
V: TRBV20-1; J: TRBJ2-7; size: .; D: .; CDR3: CSAGADYEQYF; DNA: TGCAGTGCTGGGGCCGACTACGAGCAGTACTTC
V: TRBV7-2; J: TRBJ1-5; size: .; D: .; CDR3: CASSLWGDQPQHF; DNA: TGTGCCAGCAGCTTATGGGGGGACCAGCCCCAGCATTTT
V: TRBV29-1; J: TRBJ2-2; size: .; D: .; CDR3: CSVEDLTANTGELFF; DNA: TGCAGCGTTGAAGATCTCACTGCGAACACCGGGGAGCTGTTTTTT
V: TRBV2; J: TRBJ2-1; size: .; D: TRBD2; CDR3: CASSERLAGAGEQFF; DNA: TGTGCCAGCAGTGAACGGCTAGCGGGAGCAGGTGAGCAGTTCTTC
V: TRBV5-1; J: TRBJ1-6; size: few; D: TRBD1; CDR3: CASSSTGSNSPLHF; DNA: TGCGCCAGCAGCTCGACAGGGTCTAATTCACCCCTCCACTTT
V: TRBV18; J: TRBJ1-4; size: once; D: .; CDR3: CASSPQLTGEKLFF; DNA: TGTGCCAGCTCACCACAACTTACAGGAGAAAAACTGTTTTTT
V: TRBV24-1; J: TRBJ2-5; size: .; D: .; CDR3: CATSDADYQETQYF; DNA: TGTGCCACCAGTGATGCAGATTACCAAGAGACCCAGTACTTC
V: TRBV27; J: TRBJ1-2; size: .; D: TRBD1; CDR3: CASSLEGTGDGYTF; DNA: TGTGCCAGCAGTTTAGAAGGGACAGGGGATGGCTACACCTTC
V: TRBV9; J: TRBJ1-1; size: few; D: .; CDR3: CASSVFQGLNTEAFF; DNA: TGTGCCAGCAGCGTATTCCAGGGATTGAACACTGAAGCTTTCTTT
V: TRBV29-1; J: TRBJ1-2; size: .; D: TRBD1; CDR3: CSVVKGAGGYTF; DNA: TGCAGCGTTGTTAAGGGGGCCGGCGGCTACACCTTC